Following are 13 T cell receptor beta chains from one sample sequenced in a study of cytomegalovirus exposure and HLA in healthy donors. The protocol was immunoSEQ multiplex PCR, while the TCRdb copy is restricted to in-frame clones and leaves out a portion. This table holds 200,000 to 250,000 clones, around 90% found once. The sample was PBMCs. The receptor source for this set is a woman younger than 30 in good health and CMV-seronegative.

V is TRBV2 and J is TRBJ2-5; tentatively, D is TRBD2 (6 bases). V was clipped by 2 bases and J by 5 bases, with 12 bases between them. This CDR3 contains 14 residues. Germline lookup yields CDR1 SNHLY and CDR2 FYNNEI. Written as DNA, the CDR3 is TGTGCCAGCAGTGAATCGGGGGTTTGGGAGACCCAGTACTTC. Translation gives CASSESGVWETQYF.

The V and J genes are TRBV2 and TRBJ1-3; 8 bases agree with TRBD1. The CDR3 has 14 residues. V lost 8 bases to trimming and J lost 0 bases; unmatched junction nucleotides: 3. Germline loops: CDR1 SNHLY, CDR2 FYNNEI. The CDR3 is CASAGTGSGNTIYF. CDR3 sequence (DNA): TGTGCCAGCGCCGGGACAGGCTCTGGAAACACCATATATTTT.

This clone is a singleton in its sample. The chain uses TRBV19 and TRBJ1-2; possible D gene TRBD1, 6 bases. Germline values: CDR1 LNHDA, CDR2 SQIVND (reference sequence). The V and J ends lost 4 bases and 2 bases respectively, with 14 bases between them. The CDR3 length is 15 residues. Here the CDR3 DNA reads TGTGCCAGTAGTACCAACAGGGAGATAAACTATGGCTACACCTTC. Translation gives CASSTNREINYGYTF.

This chain connects TRBV30 to TRBJ1-3, with D uncertain. With 2 bases removed from V and 4 bases from J, the gap between germline ends came to 15 bases. This CDR3 spans 15 amino acids. From germline, CDR1 is GTSNPN and CDR2 SVGIG (reference sequence). The CDR3 region has the DNA TGTGCCTGGAGTCACGTACGTCCTAGGGGAAACACCATATATTTT. Translation gives CAWSHVRPRGNTIYF.

V and J are TRBV29-1 and TRBJ2-1, with D tentatively TRBD2 (5 bases). CDR3 size: 16 residues. Germline values: CDR1 SQVTM, CDR2 ANQGSEA. V dropped 1 base and J dropped 0 bases, with 13 bases sitting between them. The CDR3 reads CSVEGTVQSSYNEQFF. The DNA of the CDR3 is TGCAGCGTTGAAGGGACTGTACAGAGCTCCTACAATGAGCAGTTCTTC.

The chain carries TRBV28 and TRBJ2-7, with 11 bases identical to TRBD1. The CDR3 contains 14 residues. V shed 2 bases, J shed 6 bases, and the junction held 3 bases outside the gene matches. The germline CDR1 and CDR2 sequences are MDHEN and SYDVKM. CDR3 region: CASSLSGTGGEQYF. In DNA form, the CDR3 reads TGTGCCAGCAGTTTAAGTGGGACAGGGGGCGAGCAGTACTTC.

The chain uses TRBV19 and TRBJ2-2; D possibly corresponds to TRBD1 (6 bases). V dropped 7 bases and J dropped 6 bases, with 9 bases sitting between them. CDR1 LNHDA and CDR2 SQIVND come from the germline V gene (reference sequence). The CDR3 totals 12 residues. Written as DNA, the CDR3 is TGTGCCAGTAATACAGGGTCCGGGGAGCTGTTTTTT. Its translation: CASNTGSGELFF.

The J gene is TRBJ2-1, the V gene TRBV6-4; D gene ambiguous. The ends were cut back, 2 bases at V and 2 bases at J, with 4 bases in the middle. This CDR3 has 13 residues. Germline V gives CDR1 MRHNA, CDR2 SNTAGT. The CDR3 region is CASSDVAYNEQFF. CDR3 nucleotide sequence: TGTGCCAGCAGTGACGTAGCCTACAATGAGCAGTTCTTC.

This clone is a singleton in its sample. The V and J genes are TRBV7-9 and TRBJ1-4; D is uncertain. CDR1 is SEHNR, CDR2 FQNEAQ, per germline (reference sequence). The germline V and J ends were trimmed by 8 bases and 8 bases, with 18 bases remaining between them. The CDR3 runs 14 residues. As DNA, the CDR3 is TGTGCCAGCGGCCGGCCCGATGCGGGCGAAAAACTGTTTTTT. Translated: CASGRPDAGEKLFF.

The chain uses TRBV2 and TRBJ2-7, with a tentative D call TRBD2 (5 bases). Between the trimmed V and J ends, which lost 7 bases and 2 bases, there was a span of 21 bases. The CDR3 loop spans 16 amino acids. The germline V gene encodes CDR1 SNHLY and CDR2 FYNNEI. The CDR3 reads CASNVQGGAPTYEQYF. The CDR3 nucleotides are TGTGCCAGCAACGTCCAAGGAGGCGCGCCGACCTACGAGCAGTACTTC.

This sequence joins TRBV19 and TRBJ2-7, with 7 bases aligning to TRBD2. Trimming at V came to 1 base and at J to 6 bases, leaving 6 bases not matched to a gene. CDR1 LNHDA and CDR2 SQIVND come from the germline V gene (reference sequence). The CDR3 has 14 amino acids. The CDR3, as DNA: TGTGCCAGTAGTATAGTGAGCGGGATGGGCGAGCAGTACTTC. Its protein is CASSIVSGMGEQYF.

The chain recombines TRBV5-1 with TRBJ2-1; D may be TRBD2 (5 bases). The CDR3 sequence is 17 residues long. Germline values: CDR1 SGHRS, CDR2 YFSETQ. V was clipped by 5 bases and J by 2 bases, with 20 bases between them. CDR3 loop: CASSLNPGGGTYNEQFF. DNA for the CDR3: TGCGCCAGCAGTTTAAACCCCGGTGGAGGAACCTACAATGAGCAGTTCTTC.

This chain links TRBV5-1 with TRBJ1-1, with TRBD1 identical over 9 bases. Trimming cost V 4 bases and J 4 bases; bases outside gene matches: 11. CDR1 and CDR2 (germline): SGHRS, YFSETQ. CDR3 length equals 16 residues. Written as DNA, the CDR3 is TGCGCCAGCAGCCCCGGACAGGGGAGGGGACCCACTGAAGCTTTCTTT. Protein sequence: CASSPGQGRGPTEAFF.